The 24 T cell receptor beta chains in this list originate from one sample, sequenced in a study of T-cell memory formation after mild COVID-19. TCRdb itself ran the 5' RACE reads through MiXCR, one entry per CDR3 protein. The data show approximately 100,000 distinct CDR3 sequences, with 12% seen just once and around 25% held by the top ten. The sequencing input was PBMCs or a T cell subset sorted from them (not recorded which). These TCRs come from an adult woman who had mild COVID-19 (a few samples of this study predate the infection). Cell type and time point are not known.

Only a few counts were recorded for this clonotype. CDR3: CASSQEMTSGGRNEQFF. The CDR3 DNA reads as TGTGCCAGCAGCCAAGAAATGACTAGCGGGGGGCGGAATGAGCAGTTCTTC. V usage is TRBV4-2 and J usage is TRBJ2-1, with 13 bases lining up with TRBD2. This CDR3 is built from 17 residues. Losses at the gene ends were 0 bases for V and 7 bases for J; bases not matched to a gene: 6. Germline lookup yields CDR1 LGHNA and CDR2 YNFKEQ.

The chain links TRBV6-5 to TRBJ1-2; possible D gene TRBD1, 5 bases. The V gene lost 4 bases and the J gene lost 7 bases, with 10 bases spanning the gap. This CDR3 comprises 12 residues. Germline assignment: CDR1 MNHEY and CDR2 SVGAGI. This chain's CDR3 is CASSFGGSGYTF. The DNA of the CDR3 is TGTGCCAGCAGTTTTGGGGGTTCTGGCTACACCTTC.

This clonotype was counted at least ten times. This sequence joins TRBV7-9 and TRBJ2-7, with TRBD1 as a possible D gene (6 bases). Looked up from germline, CDR1 is SEHNR and CDR2 is FQNEAQ (reference sequence). CDR3 length: 15 amino acids. Deletions cut 4 bases from V and 6 bases from J, with 19 bases between. The CDR3 DNA follows: TGTGCCAGCAGCTCCGCCCAGGGGCCCCACCTCGAGCAGTACTTC. Encoded protein: CASSSAQGPHLEQYF.

This clonotype was seen at least ten times. The chain uses TRBV5-1 and TRBJ2-1; weak D call: TRBD1 (6 bases). The CDR3 loop spans 16 amino acids. Deletions cut 4 bases from V and 0 bases from J, with 14 bases between. CDR1 and CDR2 from the germline V gene are SGHRS and YFSETQ. The CDR3 loop reads CASSVKGEGSYNEQFF. CDR3 DNA: TGCGCCAGCAGCGTTAAGGGGGAAGGCTCCTACAATGAGCAGTTCTTC.

The rearrangement links TRBV11-2 to TRBJ2-1; 8 nucleotides align to TRBD2. V lost 5 bases to trimming and J lost 4 bases; unmatched junction nucleotides: 10. Per the germline V gene, CDR1 is SGHAT and CDR2 is FQNNGV. This CDR3 region has 16 residues. The CDR3 region has the DNA TGTGCCAGCAGCCCTCTCTCAGCGGGGGTTTACAATGAGCAGTTCTTC. It encodes CASSPLSAGVYNEQFF. Full variable domain (outside the CDR3, taken from reference TRBV11-2 and TRBJ2-1): EAGVAQSPRYKIIEKRQSVAFWCNPISGHATLYWYQQILGQGPKLLIQFQNNGVVDDSQLPKDRFSAERLKGVDSTLKIQPAKLEDSAVYLCASSPLSAGVYNEQFFGPGTRLTVL.

This clonotype was observed once. This chain joins TRBV4-1 and TRBJ2-7, with D possibly being TRBD1 or TRBD2 (6 bases each). The V and J ends lost 1 base and 3 bases respectively, with 13 bases between them. The CDR3 spans 15 residues. The germline CDR1 and CDR2 sequences are MGHRA and YSYEKL. The CDR3 protein is CASSQGLGGGYEQYF. The CDR3 region has the DNA TGCGCCAGCAGCCAAGGTTTAGGGGGAGGCTACGAGCAGTACTTC.

This clonotype was seen at least ten times. This sequence joins TRBV2 and TRBJ2-3; TRBD2 is a possible D gene (5 bases). CDR3 length equals 16 residues. V lost 5 bases and J 6 bases, leaving 21 bases between the germline ends. Germline loops: CDR1 SNHLY, CDR2 FYNNEI. In DNA, the CDR3 is TGTGCCAGCAGTACGAAGCCGGACTCGGCTTTGGATACGCAGTATTTT. Translating gives CASSTKPDSALDTQYF.

The chain employs TRBV19 and TRBJ2-3, with 11 bases lining up with TRBD1. This CDR3 comprises 14 residues. Trimming removed 3 bases from V and 8 bases from J; junction bases left unmatched: 4. Germline V gene lookup returns CDR1 LNHDA and CDR2 SQIVND (reference sequence). The CDR3 spells CASSIGQGASTQYF. CDR3 DNA: TGTGCCAGTAGTATCGGACAGGGGGCGTCTACGCAGTATTTT.

This clonotype showed up many times. The J gene is TRBJ2-3, the V gene TRBV25-1; possibly TRBD1 or TRBD2 for D (5 bases each). The germline V and J ends were trimmed by 1 base and 0 bases, with 17 bases remaining between them. The germline gives CDR1 MGHDK, CDR2 SYGVNS. This CDR3 is 18 amino acids long. DNA of the CDR3: TGTGCCAGCAGTGAATGGGACCTAGCAGAGGGCAGCACAGATACGCAGTATTTT. Its translation: CASSEWDLAEGSTDTQYF.

This clonotype was seen a few times. This rearrangement joins TRBV7-2 to TRBJ1-5; weak D call: TRBD1 (5 bases). The ends were cut back, 4 bases at V and 6 bases at J, with 16 bases in the middle. The CDR3 runs 15 residues. From germline, CDR1 is SGHTA and CDR2 FQGNSA. CDR3 protein: CASSSTGGWGQPQHF. The DNA of the CDR3 is TGTGCCAGCAGCTCTACGGGGGGATGGGGTCAGCCCCAGCATTTT.

This clonotype was detected a few times. This chain links TRBV12-3 or TRBV12-4 with TRBJ2-2; TRBD1 matches 9 bases. The junction had 6 bases not matched to a gene; V was cut back by 2 bases and J by 5 bases. CDR3 length: 16 residues. Here the CDR3 reads CASSLLNRGLTGELFF. The CDR3 DNA follows: TGTGCCAGCAGTTTACTGAACAGGGGGCTGACCGGGGAGCTGTTTTTT.

This clonotype was counted a few times. This sequence joins TRBV7-6 and TRBJ2-1; D remains ambiguous. The CDR3 loop spans 19 amino acids. Trimming removed 4 bases at V and 4 bases at J, with 26 bases between. Germline V gene data show CDR1 as SGHVS and CDR2 as FNYEAQ. The CDR3 DNA sequence: TGTGCCAGCAGCTCCCAGTCCGGGTTGGTTACCCCCTATTACAATGAGCAGTTCTTC. This encodes CASSSQSGLVTPYYNEQFF.

This clonotype was recorded a few times. This chain uses TRBV7-9 with TRBJ1-1; no reliable D call. The germline V gene encodes CDR1 SEHNR and CDR2 FQNEAQ (reference sequence). The CDR3 extends over 12 amino acids. Trimming took off 4 bases at V and 8 bases at J, with 11 bases between the two ends. CDR3 amino acids: CASSSPGTEAFF. CDR3 DNA sequence: TGTGCCAGCAGCTCCCCGGGCACAGAAGCTTTCTTT.

V and J are TRBV12-3 or TRBV12-4 and TRBJ2-5; D unresolved. This CDR3 has 13 amino acids. V was pared by 6 bases and J by 0 bases, with 8 bases between. For the CDR3, the DNA is TGTGCCAGCAGGACACCGTACCAAGAGACCCAGTACTTC. This translates into CASRTPYQETQYF.

The chain is built from TRBV20-1 and TRBJ2-7, with D possibly matching TRBD2 (8 bases). Germline assignment: CDR1 DFQATT and CDR2 SNEGSKA (reference sequence). V was trimmed by 0 bases and J by 3 bases, leaving 21 bases between them. This CDR3 has 17 amino acids. CDR3 nucleotide sequence: TGCAGTGCTAGAGAGGGGACAGCCGGGACTAGGAGCTACGAGCAGTACTTC. This codes for CSAREGTAGTRSYEQYF.

The chain combines TRBV19 with TRBJ2-1; 9 bases fit TRBD2. CDR3 size: 17 residues. Germline V gene sequence: CDR1 LNHDA, CDR2 SQIVND (reference sequence). The trim removed 6 bases at V and 0 bases at J, leaving 9 bases unmatched. CDR3 protein: CASSPTSGWSSYNEQFF. For the CDR3, the DNA is TGTGCCAGTAGCCCTACTAGCGGGTGGAGCTCCTACAATGAGCAGTTCTTC.

The chain's CDR3 is CASSPLTGMNTEAFF. CDR3 coding DNA: TGTGCCAGCAGTCCCTTAACAGGGATGAACACTGAAGCTTTCTTT. The J gene is TRBJ1-1, the V gene TRBV6-2 or TRBV6-3, with a possible D match to TRBD1 (6 bases). CDR1 is MNHEY, CDR2 SVGEGT, per germline. V lost 5 bases and J 0 bases, leaving 13 bases between the germline ends. This CDR3 comprises 15 residues.

This clonotype occurred once. The rearrangement links TRBV7-3 to TRBJ2-1; D gene unclear. The germline gives CDR1 SGHTA, CDR2 FQGTGA. The V gene lost 5 bases and the J gene lost 0 bases, with 11 bases spanning the gap. The CDR3 extends over 15 amino acids. CDR3 loop: CASSLTANSYNEQFF. CDR3 in DNA: TGTGCCAGCAGCCTTACAGCAAACTCCTACAATGAGCAGTTCTTC.

This chain links TRBV5-1 with TRBJ1-3; D unresolved. CDR3 length: 17 amino acids. Trimming took 3 bases from V and 4 from J, leaving 20 bases between them. Germline V gives CDR1 SGHRS, CDR2 YFSETQ. As DNA, the CDR3 is TGCGCCAGCAGCTCAACGACGGGCCAGCCCCGAGGAAACACCATATATTTT. Its translation: CASSSTTGQPRGNTIYF. Combining the CDR3 with reference TRBV5-1 and TRBJ1-3 gives the whole variable domain KAGVTQTPRYLIKTRGQQVTLSCSPISGHRSVSWYQQTPGQGLQFLFEYFSETQRNKGNFPGRFSGRQFSNSRSEMNVSTLELGDSALYLCASSSTTGQPRGNTIYFGEGSWLTVV.

The chain has TRBV7-3 and TRBJ2-1, with a tentative D call TRBD2 (5 bases). Germline-derived CDR1 and CDR2 are SGHTA and FQGTGA. Trimming stripped 1 base from V and 6 bases from J, with 13 bases between. This CDR3 comprises 15 residues. The CDR3 nucleotides read TGTGCCAGCAGCTTAAACCTCGGGAAGGGCAATGAGCAGTTCTTC. Translated: CASSLNLGKGNEQFF.

This clonotype has at least ten counts. The rearrangement links TRBV5-1 to TRBJ2-1; TRBD1 might be the D (5 bases). V lost 2 bases to trimming and J lost 4 bases, with 13 bases between them. Germline V gives CDR1 SGHRS, CDR2 YFSETQ. This CDR3 is 15 amino acids long. The CDR3 loop reads CASSLDRQGYNEQFF. The CDR3 nucleotides are TGCGCCAGCAGCTTAGATCGTCAGGGTTACAATGAGCAGTTCTTC.

In its sample, this clonotype was seen a few times. The chain combines TRBV6-5 with TRBJ1-2, with 7 bases identical to TRBD1. V shed 6 bases, J shed 6 bases, and the junction held 4 bases outside the gene matches. There are 12 residues in the CDR3. Germline values: CDR1 MNHEY, CDR2 SVGAGI. The chain's CDR3 is CASRTGSNGYTF. The CDR3 DNA sequence: TGTGCCAGCAGGACAGGGTCAAATGGCTACACCTTC.

The chain carries TRBV7-6 and TRBJ1-4; 7 nucleotides agree with TRBD1. CDR3 length: 16 amino acids. V shed 5 bases and J 3 bases; nucleotides not matched to a gene: 9. The germline CDR1 and CDR2 sequences are SGHVS and FNYEAQ. The CDR3 region is CASSTLPGTANEKLFF. CDR3 nucleotide sequence: TGTGCCAGCAGCACCCTCCCCGGGACAGCTAATGAAAAACTGTTTTTT.

This clonotype was detected many times. This chain joins TRBV12-3 or TRBV12-4 and TRBJ2-1; 7 nucleotides line up with TRBD2. This CDR3 is 16 amino acids long. The V and J ends lost 2 bases and 5 bases, in that order; junction bases with no gene match: 9. CDR3 sequence reads: CASSLPSGGSHNEQFF. In nucleotides, the CDR3 is TGTGCCAGCAGTTTACCCTCGGGCGGGAGCCACAATGAGCAGTTCTTC.